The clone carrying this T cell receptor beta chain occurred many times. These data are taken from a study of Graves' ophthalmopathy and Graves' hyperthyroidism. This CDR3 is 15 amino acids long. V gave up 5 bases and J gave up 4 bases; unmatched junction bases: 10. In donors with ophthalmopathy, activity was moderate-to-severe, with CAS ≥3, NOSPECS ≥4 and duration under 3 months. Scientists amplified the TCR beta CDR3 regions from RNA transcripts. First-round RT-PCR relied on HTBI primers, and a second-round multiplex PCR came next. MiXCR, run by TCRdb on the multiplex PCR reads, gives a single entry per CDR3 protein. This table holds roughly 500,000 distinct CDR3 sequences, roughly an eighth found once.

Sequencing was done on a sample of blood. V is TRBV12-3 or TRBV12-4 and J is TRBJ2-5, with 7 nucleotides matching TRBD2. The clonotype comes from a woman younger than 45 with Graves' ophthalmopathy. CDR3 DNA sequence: TGTGCCAGCAGTCCCGAGCGGGGCGGGGGAGAGACCCAGTACTTC. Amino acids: CASSPERGGGETQYF.